This TCR beta chain was obtained from a study of shared clonotypes between healthy human individuals. Broader study findings: In having few donors, the study represented limited genetic and exposure-history diversity.

TCRdb's table, derived via immunoSEQ multiplex PCR, lists solely in-frame clones and lacks some. The sample yields 2 million to 2.5 million clones, about 90% seen once. This CDR3 region has 12 residues. Trimming pared 0 bases from V and 6 bases from J, leaving 7 bases between. The donors, all of them Caucasian adults, lived in Nashville, Tennessee. Turning to this clone: Its cognate antigen is unknown.

The TCR was taken from a man between 18 and 35 years old in good health. Some clones in this sample may be carry-over from other donors' samples. Sequences were obtained from naive CD4+ T cells from PBMCs. The sample's subset: CD45RA+ positively selected. This chain connects TRBV5-3 to TRBJ2-7; D unresolved. TRBV5-3 is given ORF status, its function remaining uncertain. The chain's CDR3 is CARSLAWSEQYF. As DNA, the CDR3 is TGTGCCAGAAGCTTGGCGTGGTCCGAGCAGTACTTC.